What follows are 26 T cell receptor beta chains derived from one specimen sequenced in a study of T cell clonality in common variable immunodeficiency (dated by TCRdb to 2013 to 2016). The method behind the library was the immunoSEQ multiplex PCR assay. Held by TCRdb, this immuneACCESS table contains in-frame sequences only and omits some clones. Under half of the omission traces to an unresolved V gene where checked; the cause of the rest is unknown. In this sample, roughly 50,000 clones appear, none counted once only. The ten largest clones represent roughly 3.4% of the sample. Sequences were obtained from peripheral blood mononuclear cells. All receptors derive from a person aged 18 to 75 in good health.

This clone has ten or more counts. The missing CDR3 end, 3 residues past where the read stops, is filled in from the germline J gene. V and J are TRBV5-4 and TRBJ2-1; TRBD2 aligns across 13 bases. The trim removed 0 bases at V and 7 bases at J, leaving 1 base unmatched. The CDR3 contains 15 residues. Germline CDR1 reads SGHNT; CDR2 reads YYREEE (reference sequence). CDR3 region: CASSLGLAGGNEQFF. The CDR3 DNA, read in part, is TGTGCCAGCAGCTTGGGACTAGCGGGAGGAAATGAG.

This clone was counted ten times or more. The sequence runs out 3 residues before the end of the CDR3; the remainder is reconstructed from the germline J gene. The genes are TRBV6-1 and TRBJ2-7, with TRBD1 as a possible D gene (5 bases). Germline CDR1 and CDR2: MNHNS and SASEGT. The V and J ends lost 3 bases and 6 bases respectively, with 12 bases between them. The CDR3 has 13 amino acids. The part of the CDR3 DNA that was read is TGTGCCAGCAGTGATTCGGTCCAGGGCGAG. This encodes CASSDSVQGE. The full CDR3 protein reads CASSDSVQGEQYF.

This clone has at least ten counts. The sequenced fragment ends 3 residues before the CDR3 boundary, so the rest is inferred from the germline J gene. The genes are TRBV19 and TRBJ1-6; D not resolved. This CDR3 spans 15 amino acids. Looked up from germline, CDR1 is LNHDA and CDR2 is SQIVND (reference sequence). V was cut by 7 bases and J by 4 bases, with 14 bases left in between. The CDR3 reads CASTLLGPYNSPLHF. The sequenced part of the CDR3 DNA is TGTGCCAGTACCCTGCTCGGTCCGTATAATTCACCC.

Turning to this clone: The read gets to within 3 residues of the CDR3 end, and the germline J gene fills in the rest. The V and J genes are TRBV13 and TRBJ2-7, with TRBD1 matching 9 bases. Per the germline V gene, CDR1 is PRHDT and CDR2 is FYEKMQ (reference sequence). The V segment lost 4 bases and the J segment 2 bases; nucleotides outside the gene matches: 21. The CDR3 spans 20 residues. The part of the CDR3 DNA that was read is TGTGCCAGCAGCTCAAGCCAATTAATACCTGACAGGGGGTTTCCCTACGAG. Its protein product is CASSSSQLIPDRGFPYE. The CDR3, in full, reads CASSSSQLIPDRGFPYEQYF.

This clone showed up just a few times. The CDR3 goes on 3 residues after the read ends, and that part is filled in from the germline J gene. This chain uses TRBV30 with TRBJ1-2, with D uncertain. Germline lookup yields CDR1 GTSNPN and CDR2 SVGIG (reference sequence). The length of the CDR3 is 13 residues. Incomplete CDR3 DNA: TGTGCCTGGAGGCGAGCACTCTCCCGCGAC. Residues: CAWRRALSRD. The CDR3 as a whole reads CAWRRALSRDYTF.

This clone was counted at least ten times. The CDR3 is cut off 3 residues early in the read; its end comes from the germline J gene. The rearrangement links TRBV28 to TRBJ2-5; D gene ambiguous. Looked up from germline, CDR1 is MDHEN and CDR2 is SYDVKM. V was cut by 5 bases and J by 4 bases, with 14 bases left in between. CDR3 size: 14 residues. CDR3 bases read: TGTGCCAGCAGTCCTTTGGCCAAGGGAGAGACC. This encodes CASSPLAKGET. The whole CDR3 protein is CASSPLAKGETQYF. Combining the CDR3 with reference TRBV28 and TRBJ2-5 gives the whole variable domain DVKVTQSSRYLVKRTGEKVFLECVQDMDHENMFWYRQDPGLGLRLIYFSYDVKMKEKGDIPEGYSVSREKKERFSLILESASTNQTSMYLCASSPLAKGETQYFGPGTRLLVL.

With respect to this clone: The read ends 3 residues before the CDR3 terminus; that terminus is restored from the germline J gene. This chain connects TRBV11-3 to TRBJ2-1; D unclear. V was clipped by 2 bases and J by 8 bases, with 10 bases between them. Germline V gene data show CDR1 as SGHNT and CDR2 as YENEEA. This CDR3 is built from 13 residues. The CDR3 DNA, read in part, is TGTGCCAGCAGCTTAACCATGAAGGATGAG. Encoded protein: CASSLTMKDE. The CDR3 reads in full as CASSLTMKDEQFF.

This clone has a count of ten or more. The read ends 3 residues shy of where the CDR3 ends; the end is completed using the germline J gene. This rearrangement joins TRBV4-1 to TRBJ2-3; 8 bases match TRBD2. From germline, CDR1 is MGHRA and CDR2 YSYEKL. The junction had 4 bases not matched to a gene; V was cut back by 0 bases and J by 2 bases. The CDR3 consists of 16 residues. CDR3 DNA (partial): TGCGCCAGCAGCCAAGAACCTAGCGGGTACACAGATACG. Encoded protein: CASSQEPSGYTDT. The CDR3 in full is CASSQEPSGYTDTQYF.

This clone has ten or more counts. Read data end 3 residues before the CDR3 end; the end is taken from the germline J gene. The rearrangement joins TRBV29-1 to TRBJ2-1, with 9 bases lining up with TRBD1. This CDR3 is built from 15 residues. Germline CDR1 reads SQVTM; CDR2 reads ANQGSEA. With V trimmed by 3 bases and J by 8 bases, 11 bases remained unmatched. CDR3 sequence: CSVEMNRGRRYEQFF. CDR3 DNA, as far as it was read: TGCAGCGTTGAGATGAACAGGGGGCGTAGATATGAG.

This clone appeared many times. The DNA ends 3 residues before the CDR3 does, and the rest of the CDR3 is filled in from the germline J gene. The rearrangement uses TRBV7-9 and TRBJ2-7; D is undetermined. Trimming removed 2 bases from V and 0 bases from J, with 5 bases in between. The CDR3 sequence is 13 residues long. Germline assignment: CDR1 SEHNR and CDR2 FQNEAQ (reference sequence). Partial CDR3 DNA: TGTGCCAGCAGCTTATATAGCTCCTACGAG. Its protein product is CASSLYSSYE. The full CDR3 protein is CASSLYSSYEQYF.

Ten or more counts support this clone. The covered CDR3 bases are TGCAGTGCTAGAGATCTACTAGCGGGAGACGCAGAGACC. Protein sequence: CSARDLLAGDAET. The entire CDR3 protein is CSARDLLAGDAETQYF. The chain employs TRBV20-1 and TRBJ2-5, with 11 bases aligning to TRBD2. The read is 3 residues too short to cover the CDR3 end, so that end is filled in from the germline J gene. The germline V gene has CDR1 DFQATT and CDR2 SNEGSKA (reference sequence). Unmatched junction bases numbered 7, after V lost 0 bases and J lost 4 bases. CDR3 length: 16 residues.

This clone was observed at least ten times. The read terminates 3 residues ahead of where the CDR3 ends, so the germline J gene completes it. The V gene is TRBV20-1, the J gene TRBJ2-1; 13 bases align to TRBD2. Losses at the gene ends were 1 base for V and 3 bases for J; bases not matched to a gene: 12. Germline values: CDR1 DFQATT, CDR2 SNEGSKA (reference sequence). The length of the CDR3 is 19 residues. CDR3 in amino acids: CSARASTSGRAQIYNEQFF. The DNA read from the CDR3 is TGCAGTGCTAGAGCCTCAACTAGCGGGAGGGCCCAAATCTACAATGAG.

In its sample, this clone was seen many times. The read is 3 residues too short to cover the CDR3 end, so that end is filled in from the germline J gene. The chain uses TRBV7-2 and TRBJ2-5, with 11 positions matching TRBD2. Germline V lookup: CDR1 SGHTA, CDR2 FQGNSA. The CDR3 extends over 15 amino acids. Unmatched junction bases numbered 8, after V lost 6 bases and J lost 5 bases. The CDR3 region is CASRVAGGPSETQYF. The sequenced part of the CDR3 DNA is TGTGCCAGCAGGGTAGCGGGAGGGCCCTCCGAGACC.

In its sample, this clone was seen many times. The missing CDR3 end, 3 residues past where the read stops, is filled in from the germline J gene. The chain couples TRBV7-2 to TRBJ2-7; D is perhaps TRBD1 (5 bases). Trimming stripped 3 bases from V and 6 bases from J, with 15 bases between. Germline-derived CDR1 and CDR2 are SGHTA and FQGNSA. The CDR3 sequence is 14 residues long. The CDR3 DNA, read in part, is TGTGCCAGCAGCTTGGGGTCTGGGGCAGGCGAG. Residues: CASSLGSGAGE. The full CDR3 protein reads CASSLGSGAGEQYF.

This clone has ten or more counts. The CDR3 here is CAISPGLAGYEQYF. The covered CDR3 bases are TGTGCCATCAGCCCGGGACTAGCGGGGTACGAG. The chain couples TRBV10-3 to TRBJ2-7; 13 bases are a match to TRBD2. The read comes to an end 3 residues before the CDR3 does, leaving the germline J gene to fill in the end. Germline V gene lookup returns CDR1 ENHRY and CDR2 SYGVKD. This CDR3 is built from 14 residues. The V gene end was trimmed by 6 bases and the J gene end by 4 bases; junction bases not matched to a gene: 3.

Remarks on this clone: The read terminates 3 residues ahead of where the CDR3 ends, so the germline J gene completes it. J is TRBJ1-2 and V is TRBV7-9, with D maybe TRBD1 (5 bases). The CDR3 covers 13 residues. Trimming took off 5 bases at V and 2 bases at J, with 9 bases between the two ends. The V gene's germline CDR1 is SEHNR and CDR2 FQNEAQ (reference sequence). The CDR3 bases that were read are TGTGCCAGCAGCGTGGACACGAACTATGGC. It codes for CASSVDTNYG. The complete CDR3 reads CASSVDTNYGYTF.

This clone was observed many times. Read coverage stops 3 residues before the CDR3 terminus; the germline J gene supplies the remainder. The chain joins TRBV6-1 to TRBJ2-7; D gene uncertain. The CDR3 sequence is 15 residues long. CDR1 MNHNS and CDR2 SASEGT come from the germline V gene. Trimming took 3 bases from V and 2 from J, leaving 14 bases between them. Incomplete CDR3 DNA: TGTGCCAGCAGTGAGGTCTTTGGTAGCCCCTACGAG. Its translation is CASSEVFGSPYE. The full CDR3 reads CASSEVFGSPYEQYF.

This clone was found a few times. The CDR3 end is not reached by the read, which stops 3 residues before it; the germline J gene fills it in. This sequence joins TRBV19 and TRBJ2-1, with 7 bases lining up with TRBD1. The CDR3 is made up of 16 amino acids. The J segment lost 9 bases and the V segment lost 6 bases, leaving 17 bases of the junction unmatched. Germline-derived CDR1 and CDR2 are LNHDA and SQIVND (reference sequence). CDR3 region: CASSFLKGATRGEQFF. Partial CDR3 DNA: TGTGCCAGTAGCTTCTTAAAGGGGGCCACTAGGGGTGAG.

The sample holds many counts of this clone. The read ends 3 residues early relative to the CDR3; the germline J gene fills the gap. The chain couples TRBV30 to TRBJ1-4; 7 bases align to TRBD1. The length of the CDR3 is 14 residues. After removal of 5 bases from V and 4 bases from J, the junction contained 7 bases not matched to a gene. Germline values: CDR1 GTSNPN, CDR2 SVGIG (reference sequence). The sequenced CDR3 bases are TGTGCCTGGGACTTGACAGGGAATAATGAAAAA. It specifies CAWDLTGNNEK. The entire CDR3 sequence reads CAWDLTGNNEKLFF.

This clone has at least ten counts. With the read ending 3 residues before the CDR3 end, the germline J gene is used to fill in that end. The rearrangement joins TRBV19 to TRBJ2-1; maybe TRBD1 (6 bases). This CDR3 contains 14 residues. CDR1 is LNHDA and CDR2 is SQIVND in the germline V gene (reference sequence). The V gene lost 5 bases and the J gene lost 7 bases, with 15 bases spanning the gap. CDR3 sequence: CASSAAGDVNEQFF. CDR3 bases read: TGTGCCAGTAGTGCGGCAGGGGACGTAAATGAG.

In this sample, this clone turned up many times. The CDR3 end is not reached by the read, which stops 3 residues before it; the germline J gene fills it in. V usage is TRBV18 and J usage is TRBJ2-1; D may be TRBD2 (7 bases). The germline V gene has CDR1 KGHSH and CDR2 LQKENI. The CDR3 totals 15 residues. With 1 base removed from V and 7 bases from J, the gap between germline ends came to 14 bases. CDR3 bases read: TGTGCCAGCTCACCACAAGATCGGGGGGCTAATGAG. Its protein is CASSPQDRGANE. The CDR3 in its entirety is CASSPQDRGANEQFF.

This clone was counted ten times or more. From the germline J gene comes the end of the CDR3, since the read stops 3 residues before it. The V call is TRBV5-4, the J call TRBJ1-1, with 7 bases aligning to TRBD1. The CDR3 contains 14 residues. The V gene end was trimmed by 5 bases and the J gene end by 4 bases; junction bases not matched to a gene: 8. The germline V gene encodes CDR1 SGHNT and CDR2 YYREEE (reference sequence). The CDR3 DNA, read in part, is TGTGCCAGCAGTCTGGACAGGAACCCCACTGAA. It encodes CASSLDRNPTE. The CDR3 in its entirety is CASSLDRNPTEAFF.

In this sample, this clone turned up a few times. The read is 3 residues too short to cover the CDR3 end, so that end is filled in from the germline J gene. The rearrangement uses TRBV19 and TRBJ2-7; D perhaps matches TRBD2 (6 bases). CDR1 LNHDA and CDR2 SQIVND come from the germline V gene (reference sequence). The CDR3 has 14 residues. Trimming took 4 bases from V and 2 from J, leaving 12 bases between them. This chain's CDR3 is CASSTGVPTYEQYF. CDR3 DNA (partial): TGTGCCAGTAGTACGGGGGTGCCAACCTACGAG.

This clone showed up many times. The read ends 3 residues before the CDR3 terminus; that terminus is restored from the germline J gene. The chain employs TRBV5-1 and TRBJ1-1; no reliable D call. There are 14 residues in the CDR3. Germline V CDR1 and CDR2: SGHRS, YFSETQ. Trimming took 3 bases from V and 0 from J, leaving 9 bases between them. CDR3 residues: CASSYEGMNTEAFF. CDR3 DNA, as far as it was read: TGCGCCAGCAGCTACGAGGGTATGAACACTGAA.

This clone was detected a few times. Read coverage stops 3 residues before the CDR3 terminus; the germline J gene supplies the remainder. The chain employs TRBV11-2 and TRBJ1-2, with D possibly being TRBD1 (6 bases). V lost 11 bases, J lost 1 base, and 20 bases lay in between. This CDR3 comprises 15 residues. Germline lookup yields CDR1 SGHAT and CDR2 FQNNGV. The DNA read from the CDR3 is TGTGCCTTAGGGGGGGGCCGGGGGGTTAACTATGGC. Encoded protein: CALGGGRGVNYG. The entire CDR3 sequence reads CALGGGRGVNYGYTF.

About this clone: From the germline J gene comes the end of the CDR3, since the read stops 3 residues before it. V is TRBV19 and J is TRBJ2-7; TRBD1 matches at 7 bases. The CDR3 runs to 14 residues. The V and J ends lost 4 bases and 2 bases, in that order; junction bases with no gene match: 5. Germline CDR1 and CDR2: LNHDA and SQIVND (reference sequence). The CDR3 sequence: CASSTQGIPYEQYF. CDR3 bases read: TGTGCCAGTAGTACACAGGGGATTCCCTACGAG.